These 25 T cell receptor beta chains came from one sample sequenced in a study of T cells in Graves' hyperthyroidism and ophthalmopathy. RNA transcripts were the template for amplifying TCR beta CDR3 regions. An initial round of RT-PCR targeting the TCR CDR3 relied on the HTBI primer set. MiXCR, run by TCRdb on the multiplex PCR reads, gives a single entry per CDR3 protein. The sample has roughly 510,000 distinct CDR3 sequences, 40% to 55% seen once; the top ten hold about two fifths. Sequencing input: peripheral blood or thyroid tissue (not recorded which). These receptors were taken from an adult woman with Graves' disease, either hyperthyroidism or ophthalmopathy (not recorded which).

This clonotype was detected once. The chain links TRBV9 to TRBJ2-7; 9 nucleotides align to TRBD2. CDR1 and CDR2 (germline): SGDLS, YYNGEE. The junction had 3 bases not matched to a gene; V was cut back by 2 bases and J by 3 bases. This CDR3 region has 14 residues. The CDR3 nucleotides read TGTGCCAGCAGCGTTACAGCGGGAGGCTACGAGCAGTACTTC. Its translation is CASSVTAGGYEQYF.

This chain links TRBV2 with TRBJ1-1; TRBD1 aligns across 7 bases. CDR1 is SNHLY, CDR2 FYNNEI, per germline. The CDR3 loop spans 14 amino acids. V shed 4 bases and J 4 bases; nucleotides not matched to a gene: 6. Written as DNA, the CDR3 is TGTGCCAGCAGTGCTGGGACAGTTGGCACTGAAGCTTTCTTT. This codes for CASSAGTVGTEAFF. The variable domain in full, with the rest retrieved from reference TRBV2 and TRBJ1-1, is EPEVTQTPSHQVTQMGQEVILRCVPISNHLYFYWYRQILGQKVEFLVSFYNNEISEKSEIFDDQFSVERPDGSNFTLKIRSTKLEDSAMYFCASSAGTVGTEAFFGQGTRLTVV.

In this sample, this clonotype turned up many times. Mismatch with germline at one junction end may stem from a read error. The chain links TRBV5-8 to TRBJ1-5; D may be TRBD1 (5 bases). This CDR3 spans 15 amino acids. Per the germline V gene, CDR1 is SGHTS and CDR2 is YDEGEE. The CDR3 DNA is TGTGCCAGCAACTTGGGAGGGACTCGCAATCAGCCCCAGCATTTT. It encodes CASNLGGTRNQPQHF.

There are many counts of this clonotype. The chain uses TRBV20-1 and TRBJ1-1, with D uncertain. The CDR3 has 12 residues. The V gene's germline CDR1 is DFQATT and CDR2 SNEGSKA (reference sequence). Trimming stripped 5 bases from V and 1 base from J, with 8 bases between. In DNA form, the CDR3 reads TGCAGTGCTTCGGACGGGAACACTGAAGCTTTCTTT. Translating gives CSASDGNTEAFF.

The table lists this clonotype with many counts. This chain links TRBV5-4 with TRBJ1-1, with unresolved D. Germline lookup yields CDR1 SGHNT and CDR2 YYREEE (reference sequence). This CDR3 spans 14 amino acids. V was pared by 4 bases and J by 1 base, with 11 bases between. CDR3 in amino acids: CASSTGLTNTEAFF. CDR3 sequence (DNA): TGTGCCAGCAGCACCGGACTGACGAACACTGAAGCTTTCTTT.

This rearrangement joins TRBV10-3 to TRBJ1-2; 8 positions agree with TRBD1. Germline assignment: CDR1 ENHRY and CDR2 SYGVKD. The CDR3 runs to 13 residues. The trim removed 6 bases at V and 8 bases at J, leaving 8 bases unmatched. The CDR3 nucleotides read TGTGCCATCAGGGGAGGACAGGGTAGCGGCTACACCTTC. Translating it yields CAIRGGQGSGYTF.

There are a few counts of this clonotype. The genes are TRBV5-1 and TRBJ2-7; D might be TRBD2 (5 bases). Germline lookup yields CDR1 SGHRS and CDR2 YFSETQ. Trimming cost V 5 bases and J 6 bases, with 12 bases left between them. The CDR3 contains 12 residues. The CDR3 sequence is CASRAAVGEQYF. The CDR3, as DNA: TGCGCCAGCAGAGCGGCCGTCGGCGAGCAGTACTTC.

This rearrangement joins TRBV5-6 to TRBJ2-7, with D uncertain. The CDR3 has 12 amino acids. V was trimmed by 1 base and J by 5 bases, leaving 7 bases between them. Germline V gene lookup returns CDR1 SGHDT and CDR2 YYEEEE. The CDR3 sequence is CASSLFRHEQYF. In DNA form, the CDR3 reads TGTGCCAGCAGCTTGTTCCGGCACGAGCAGTACTTC.

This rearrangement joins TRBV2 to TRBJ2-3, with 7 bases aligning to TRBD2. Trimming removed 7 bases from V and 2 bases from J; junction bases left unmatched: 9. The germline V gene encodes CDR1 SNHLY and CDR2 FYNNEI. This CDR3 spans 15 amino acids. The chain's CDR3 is CASNPGTTPTDTQYF. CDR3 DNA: TGTGCCAGCAACCCTGGGACTACCCCCACAGATACGCAGTATTTT.

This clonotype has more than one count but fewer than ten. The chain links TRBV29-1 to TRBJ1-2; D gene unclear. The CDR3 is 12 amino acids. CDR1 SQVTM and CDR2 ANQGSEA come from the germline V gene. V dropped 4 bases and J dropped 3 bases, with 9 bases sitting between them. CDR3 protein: CSVGDRDYGYTF. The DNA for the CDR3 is TGCAGCGTTGGCGACCGAGACTATGGCTACACCTTC.

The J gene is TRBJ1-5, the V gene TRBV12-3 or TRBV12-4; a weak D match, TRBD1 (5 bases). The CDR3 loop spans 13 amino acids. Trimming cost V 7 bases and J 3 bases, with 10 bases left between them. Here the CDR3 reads CASTGTVNQPQHF. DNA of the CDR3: TGTGCCAGCACTGGGACGGTCAATCAGCCCCAGCATTTT.

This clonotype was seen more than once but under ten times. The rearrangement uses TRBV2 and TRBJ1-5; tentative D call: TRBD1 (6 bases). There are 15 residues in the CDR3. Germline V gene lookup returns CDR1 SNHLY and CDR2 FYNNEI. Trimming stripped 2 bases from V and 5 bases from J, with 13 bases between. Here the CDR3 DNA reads TGTGCCAGCAGTGAAACGGAACAGGGCTATCAGCCCCAGCATTTT. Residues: CASSETEQGYQPQHF. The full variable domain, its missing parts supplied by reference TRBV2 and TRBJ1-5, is EPEVTQTPSHQVTQMGQEVILRCVPISNHLYFYWYRQILGQKVEFLVSFYNNEISEKSEIFDDQFSVERPDGSNFTLKIRSTKLEDSAMYFCASSETEQGYQPQHFGDGTRLSIL.

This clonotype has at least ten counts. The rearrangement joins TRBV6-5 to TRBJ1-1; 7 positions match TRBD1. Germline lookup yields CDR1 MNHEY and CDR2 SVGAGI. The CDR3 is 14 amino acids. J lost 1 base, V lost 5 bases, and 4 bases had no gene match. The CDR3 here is CASSHRGPNTEAFF. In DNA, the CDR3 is TGTGCCAGCAGTCACAGGGGACCGAACACTGAAGCTTTCTTT.

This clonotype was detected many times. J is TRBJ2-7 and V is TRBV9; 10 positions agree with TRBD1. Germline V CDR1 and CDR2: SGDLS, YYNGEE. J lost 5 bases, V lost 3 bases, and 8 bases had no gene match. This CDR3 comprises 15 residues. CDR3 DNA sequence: TGTGCCAGCAGCGCCGCCGGGACAGGGGCCGACGAGCAGTACTTC. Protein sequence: CASSAAGTGADEQYF.

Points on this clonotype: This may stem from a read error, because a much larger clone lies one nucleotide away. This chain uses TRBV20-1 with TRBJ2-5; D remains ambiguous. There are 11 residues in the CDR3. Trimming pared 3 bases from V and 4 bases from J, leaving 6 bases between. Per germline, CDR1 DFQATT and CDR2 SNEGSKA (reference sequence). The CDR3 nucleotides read TGCAGTGCTAGCTTCCTAGAGACCCAGTACTTC. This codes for CSASFLETQYF.

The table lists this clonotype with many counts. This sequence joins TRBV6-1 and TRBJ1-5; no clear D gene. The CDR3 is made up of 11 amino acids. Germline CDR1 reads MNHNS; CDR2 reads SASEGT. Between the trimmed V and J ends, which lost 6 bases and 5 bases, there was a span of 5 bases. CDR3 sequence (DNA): TGTGCCAGCAGCTCAGATCAGCCCCAGCATTTT. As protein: CASSSDQPQHF.

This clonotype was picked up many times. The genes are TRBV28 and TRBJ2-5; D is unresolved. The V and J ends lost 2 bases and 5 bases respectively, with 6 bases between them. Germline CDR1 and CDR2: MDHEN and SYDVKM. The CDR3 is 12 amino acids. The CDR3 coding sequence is TGTGCCAGCAGTTTACCGGCGGAGACCCAGTACTTC. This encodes CASSLPAETQYF.

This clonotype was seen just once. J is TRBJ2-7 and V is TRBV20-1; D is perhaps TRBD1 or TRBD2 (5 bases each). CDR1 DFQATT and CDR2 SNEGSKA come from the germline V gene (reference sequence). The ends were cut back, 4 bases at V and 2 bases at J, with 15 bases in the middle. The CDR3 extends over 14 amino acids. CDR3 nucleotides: TGCAGTGCTACGGGACCGGACAAGACCTACGAGCAGTACTTC. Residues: CSATGPDKTYEQYF.

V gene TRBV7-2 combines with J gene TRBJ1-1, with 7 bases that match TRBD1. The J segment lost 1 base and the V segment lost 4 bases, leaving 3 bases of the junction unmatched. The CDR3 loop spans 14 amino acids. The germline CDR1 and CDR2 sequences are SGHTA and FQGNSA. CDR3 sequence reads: CASSSRGKNTEAFF. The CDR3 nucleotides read TGTGCCAGCAGCTCCAGGGGGAAGAACACTGAAGCTTTCTTT.

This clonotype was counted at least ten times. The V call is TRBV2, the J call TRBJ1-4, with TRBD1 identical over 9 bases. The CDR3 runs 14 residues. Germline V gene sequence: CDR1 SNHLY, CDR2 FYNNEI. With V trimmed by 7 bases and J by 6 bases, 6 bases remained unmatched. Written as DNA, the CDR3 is TGTGCCAGCACATCGGACAGGGGCCATGAAAAACTGTTTTTT. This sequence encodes CASTSDRGHEKLFF.

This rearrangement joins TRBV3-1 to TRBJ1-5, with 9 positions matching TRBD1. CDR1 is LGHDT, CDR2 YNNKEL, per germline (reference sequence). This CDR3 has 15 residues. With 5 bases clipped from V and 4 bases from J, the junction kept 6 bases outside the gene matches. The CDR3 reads CASSSAGQGNQPQHF. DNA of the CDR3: TGTGCCAGCAGCAGCGCGGGACAGGGTAATCAGCCCCAGCATTTT.

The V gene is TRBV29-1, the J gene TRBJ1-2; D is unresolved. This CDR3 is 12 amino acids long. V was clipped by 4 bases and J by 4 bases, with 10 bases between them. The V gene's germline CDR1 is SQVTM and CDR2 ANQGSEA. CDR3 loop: CSVASQAYGYTF. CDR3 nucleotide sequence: TGCAGCGTTGCGAGTCAGGCCTATGGCTACACCTTC. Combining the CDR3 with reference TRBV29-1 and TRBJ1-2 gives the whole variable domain SAVISQKPSRDICQRGTSLTIQCQVDSQVTMMFWYRQQPGQSLTLIATANQGSEATYESGFVIDKFPISRPNLTFSTLTVSNMSPEDSSIYLCSVASQAYGYTFGSGTRLTVV.

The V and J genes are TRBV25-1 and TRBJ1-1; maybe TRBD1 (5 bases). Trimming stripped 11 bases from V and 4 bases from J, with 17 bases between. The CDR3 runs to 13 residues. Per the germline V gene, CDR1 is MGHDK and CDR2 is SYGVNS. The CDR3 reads CAPNGGVGTEAFF. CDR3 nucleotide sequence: TGTGCCCCAAATGGAGGGGTAGGCACTGAAGCTTTCTTT. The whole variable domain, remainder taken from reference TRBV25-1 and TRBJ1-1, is EADIYQTPRYLVIGTGKKITLECSQTMGHDKMYWYQQDPGMELHLIHYSYGVNSTEKGDLSSESTVSRIRTEHFPLTLESARPSHTSQYLCAPNGGVGTEAFFGQGTRLTVV.

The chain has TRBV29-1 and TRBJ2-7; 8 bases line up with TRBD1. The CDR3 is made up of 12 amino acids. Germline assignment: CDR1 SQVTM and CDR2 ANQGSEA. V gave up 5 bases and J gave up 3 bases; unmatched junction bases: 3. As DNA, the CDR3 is TGCAGCGTTCGGGACAGGTTCTACGAGCAGTACTTC. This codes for CSVRDRFYEQYF.

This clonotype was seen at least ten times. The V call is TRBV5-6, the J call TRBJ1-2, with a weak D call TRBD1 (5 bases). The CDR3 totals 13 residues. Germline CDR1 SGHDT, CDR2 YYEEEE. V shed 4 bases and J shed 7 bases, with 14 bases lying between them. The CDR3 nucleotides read TGTGCCAGCAGCCTAGGGACTAGAGGTGGCTACACCTTC. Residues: CASSLGTRGGYTF.